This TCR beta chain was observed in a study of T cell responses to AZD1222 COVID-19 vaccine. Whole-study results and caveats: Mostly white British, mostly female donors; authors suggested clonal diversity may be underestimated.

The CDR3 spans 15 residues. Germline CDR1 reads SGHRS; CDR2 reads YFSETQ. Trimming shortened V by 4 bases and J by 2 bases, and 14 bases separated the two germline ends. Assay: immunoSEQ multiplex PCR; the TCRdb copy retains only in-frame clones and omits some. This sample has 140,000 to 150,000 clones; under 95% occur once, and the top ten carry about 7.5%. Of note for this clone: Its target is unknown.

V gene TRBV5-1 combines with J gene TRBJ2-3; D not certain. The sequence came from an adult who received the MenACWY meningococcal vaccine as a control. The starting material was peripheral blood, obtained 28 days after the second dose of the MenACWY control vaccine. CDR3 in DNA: TGCGCCAGCAGCAGTTCTAGTAGACACACAGATACGCAGTATTTT. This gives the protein CASSSSSRHTDTQYF.